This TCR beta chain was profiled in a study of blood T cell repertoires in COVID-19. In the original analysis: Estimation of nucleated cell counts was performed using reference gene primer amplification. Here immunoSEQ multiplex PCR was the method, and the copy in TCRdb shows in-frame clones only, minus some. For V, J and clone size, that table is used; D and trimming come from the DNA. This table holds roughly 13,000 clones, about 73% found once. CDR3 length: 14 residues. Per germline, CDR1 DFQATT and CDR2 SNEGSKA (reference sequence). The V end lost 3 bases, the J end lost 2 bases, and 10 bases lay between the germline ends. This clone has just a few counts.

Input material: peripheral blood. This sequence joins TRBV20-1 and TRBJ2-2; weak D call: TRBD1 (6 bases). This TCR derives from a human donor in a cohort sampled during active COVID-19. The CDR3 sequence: CSASRGQNTGELFF. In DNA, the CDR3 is TGCAGTGCTAGTAGGGGACAAAACACCGGGGAGCTGTTTTTT.